The sequence of this TCR beta chain was determined in a study of OX40 agonist ivuxolimab in advanced cancers. With respect to the entire study: The costimulatory receptor OX40 (CD134) was targeted by ivuxolimab, a fully human IgG2 agonistic monoclonal antibody. Among the roughly 54 dose-escalation patients, approximately 20 had hepatocellular carcinoma, approximately 15 melanoma, 9 renal cell carcinoma and 9 head and neck cancer. Patients were allowed to have had prior anti-PD-1, anti-PD-L1 or anti-CTLA-4 therapy, and 30% to 50% of the dose-escalation patients had previously received checkpoint inhibitors. The paper describes the monotherapy dose-escalation part (N ≈ 52 patients) of the phase I trial of ivuxolimab. Three dose-escalation patients achieved partial responses, one with hepatocellular carcinoma and two with cutaneous melanoma. Peripheral TCRbeta sequencing was intended to test whether TCR sequence diversity was altered and clonal T-cell expansion was caused by ivuxolimab. Intravenous ivuxolimab was administered to patients every 2 weeks at six dose levels: 0.01, 0.1, 0.3, 1.5, 3 and 10 mg/kg. The dose-escalation cohort was around 83% male with a mean age of around 62 years, ranging from about 23 to 85.

Note on this clone: Its specific antigen is unknown. The sample holds no much larger clone one base away, and base qualities are not on file.

For sequencing of the TCRbeta CDR3 region, genomic DNA was extracted from the sorted cells. TCRbeta CDR3 regions were sequenced using the immunoSEQ Assay. TCRdb obtained this table from immuneACCESS and retained in-frame rearrangements with V and J assigned. These tables miss some clones; where compared with another copy, unresolved V genes account for less than half of the shortfall, and the remainder is unexplained. The sample data list 55,000 to 70,000 clones, and more than 70% of these were observed just once. The top ten hold around 1.1% of the sample. The CDR1 and CDR2 encoded by the germline V gene (reference sequence) are SEHNR and FQNEAQ. The CDR3 goes from the cysteine to the phenylalanine over 15 residues. The sequence is cut down to CDR3 DNA, 45 bases in frame from base 1. The germline V and J ends show losses of 5 bases and 3 bases respectively, and no gene match explains 10 bases of the junction.

The trial excluded patients who had a history of autoimmune disease or were on systemic immunosuppression. Peripheral blood for TCR sequencing was collected from all dose cohorts at baseline, on cycle 4 day 1, and on cycle 7 day 1. Samples were obtained from an open-label, multicenter, first-in-human phase I dose-escalation trial of ivuxolimab. Adults with locally advanced or metastatic head and neck squamous cell, hepatocellular, melanoma or renal cell carcinoma were enrolled in the trial. CD4+ and CD8+ T cells were sorted separately from peripheral blood before TCR sequencing. Broad study findings and their caveats: Clonal expansion of both CD4+ and CD8+ blood T cells was observed from baseline to week 6 at doses 0.1 to 3.0 mg/kg. Partial responders in the 0.1-3.0 mg/kg groups had among the lowest normalized peripheral clonal expansion, especially among CD8+ T cells. The antigen specificity of the peripheral T cells that underwent clonal expansion was not determined. Low levels of normalized T-cell clonal expansion were also seen in some patients who did not respond. After ivuxolimab, CD8+ T cells had more expanded clones than CD4+ T cells on average.

The V gene is TRBV7-9 and the J gene is TRBJ2-7; 7 bases in between match TRBD1. This clonotype originated in an adult with an advanced solid tumor such as melanoma, head and neck, liver or kidney cancer. The sample here was CD4+ or CD8+ T cells sorted from blood, taken in a trial of the OX40 agonist ivuxolimab. The CDR3 is CASSGTGDRYYEQYF. The DNA reads TGTGCCAGCAGCGGTACCGGGGACAGATACTACGAGCAGTACTTC.